This T cell receptor (beta chain) was recorded in a study of blood T cell repertoires in COVID-19. Study overall: Donors in the United States, Italy and Spain gave samples during acute or convalescent COVID-19.

Some clones are missing from TCRdb's copy, which holds only in-frame ones; the method was immunoSEQ multiplex PCR. This table holds more than 150,000 clones, around nine tenths found once. The sequenced sample consisted of peripheral blood. The receptor was derived from a man aged 35-49 years with active or convalescent COVID-19.

The CDR3 reads CASSVGIGTDTQYF. In DNA, the CDR3 is TGTGCCAGCAGCGTAGGCATAGGCACAGATACGCAGTATTTT. The chain is built from TRBV9 and TRBJ2-3; no clear D. CDR1 is SGDLS and CDR2 is YYNGEE in the germline V gene. V dropped 0 bases and J dropped 1 base, with 6 bases sitting between them. The CDR3 contains 14 residues.